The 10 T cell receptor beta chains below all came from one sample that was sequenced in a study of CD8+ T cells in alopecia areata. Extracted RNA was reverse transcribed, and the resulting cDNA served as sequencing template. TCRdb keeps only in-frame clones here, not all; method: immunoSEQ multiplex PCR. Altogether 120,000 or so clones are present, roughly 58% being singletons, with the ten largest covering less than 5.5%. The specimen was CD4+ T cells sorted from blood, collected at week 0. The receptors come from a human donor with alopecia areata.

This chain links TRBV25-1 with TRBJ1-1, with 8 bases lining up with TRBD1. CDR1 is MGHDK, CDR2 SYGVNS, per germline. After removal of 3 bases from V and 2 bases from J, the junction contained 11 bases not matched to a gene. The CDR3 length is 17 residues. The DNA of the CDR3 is TGTGCCAGCAGTGATCTCGGGACAGGAGCCTTTAACACTGAAGCTTTCTTT. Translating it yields CASSDLGTGAFNTEAFF.

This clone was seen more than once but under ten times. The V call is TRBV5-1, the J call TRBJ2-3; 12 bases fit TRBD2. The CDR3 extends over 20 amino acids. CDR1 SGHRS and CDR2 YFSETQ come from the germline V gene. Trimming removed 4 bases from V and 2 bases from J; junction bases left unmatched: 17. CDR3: CASSGPPTRLAGAHTDTQYF. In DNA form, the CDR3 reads TGCGCCAGCAGCGGCCCTCCCACCCGACTAGCGGGGGCCCACACAGATACGCAGTATTTT.

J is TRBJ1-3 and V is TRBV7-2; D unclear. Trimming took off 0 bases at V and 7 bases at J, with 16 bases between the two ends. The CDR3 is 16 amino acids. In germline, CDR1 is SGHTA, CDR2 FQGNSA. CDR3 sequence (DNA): TGTGCCAGCAGCTTAGCATCCGGGATCGTACCGAACACCATATATTTT. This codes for CASSLASGIVPNTIYF. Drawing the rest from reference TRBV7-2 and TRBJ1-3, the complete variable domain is GAGVSQSPSNKVTEKGKDVELRCDPISGHTALYWYRQSLGQGLEFLIYFQGNSAPDKSGLPSDRFSAERTGGSVSTLTIQRTQQEDSAVYLCASSLASGIVPNTIYFGEGSWLTVV.

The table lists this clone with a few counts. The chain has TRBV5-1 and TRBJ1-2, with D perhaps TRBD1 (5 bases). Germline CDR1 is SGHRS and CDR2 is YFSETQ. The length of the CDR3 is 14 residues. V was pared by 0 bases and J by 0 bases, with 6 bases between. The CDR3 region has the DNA TGCGCCAGCAGCTTGGCGGGACCTAACTATGGCTACACCTTC. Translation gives CASSLAGPNYGYTF.

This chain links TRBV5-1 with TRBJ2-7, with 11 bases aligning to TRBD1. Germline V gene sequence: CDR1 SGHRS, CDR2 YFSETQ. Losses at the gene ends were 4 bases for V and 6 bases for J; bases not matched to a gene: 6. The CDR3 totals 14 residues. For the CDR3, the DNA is TGCGCCAGCAGCACGGGACAGGGGGTAGGCGAGCAGTACTTC. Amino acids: CASSTGQGVGEQYF.

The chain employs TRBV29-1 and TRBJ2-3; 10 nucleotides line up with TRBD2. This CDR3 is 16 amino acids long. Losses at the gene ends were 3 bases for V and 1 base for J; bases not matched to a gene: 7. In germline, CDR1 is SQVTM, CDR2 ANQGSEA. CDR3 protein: CSVEAWGTSGTDTQYF. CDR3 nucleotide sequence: TGCAGCGTTGAGGCTTGGGGGACTAGCGGCACAGATACGCAGTATTTT.

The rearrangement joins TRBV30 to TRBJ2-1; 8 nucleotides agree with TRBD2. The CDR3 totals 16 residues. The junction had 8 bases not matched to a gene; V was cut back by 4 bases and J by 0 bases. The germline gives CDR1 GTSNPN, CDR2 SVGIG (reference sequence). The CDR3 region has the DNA TGTGCCTGGAATTTTGCGGGGGGAGGCTCCTACAATGAGCAGTTCTTC. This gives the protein CAWNFAGGGSYNEQFF.

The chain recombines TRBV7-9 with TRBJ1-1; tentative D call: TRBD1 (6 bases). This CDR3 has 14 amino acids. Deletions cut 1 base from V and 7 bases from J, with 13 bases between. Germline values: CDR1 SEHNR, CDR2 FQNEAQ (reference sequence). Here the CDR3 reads CASSLGGASDEAFF. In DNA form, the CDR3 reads TGTGCCAGCAGCTTAGGGGGGGCGAGTGATGAAGCTTTCTTT.

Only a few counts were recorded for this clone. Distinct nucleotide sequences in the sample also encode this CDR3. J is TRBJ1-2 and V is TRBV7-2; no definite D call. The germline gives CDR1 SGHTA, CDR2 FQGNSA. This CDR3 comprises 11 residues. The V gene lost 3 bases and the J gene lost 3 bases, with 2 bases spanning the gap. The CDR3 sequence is CASSLYYGYTF. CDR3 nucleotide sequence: TGTGCCAGCAGCTTGTACTATGGCTACACCTTC.

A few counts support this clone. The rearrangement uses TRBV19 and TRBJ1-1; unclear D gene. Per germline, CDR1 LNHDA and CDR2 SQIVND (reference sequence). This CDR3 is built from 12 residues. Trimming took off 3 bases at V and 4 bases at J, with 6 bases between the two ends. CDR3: CASSMGGTEAFF. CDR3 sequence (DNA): TGTGCCAGTAGTATGGGCGGCACTGAAGCTTTCTTT.